Listed below are T cell receptor beta chains from one sample, sequenced in a study of blood T cell repertoires in COVID-19. This table comes from immunoSEQ multiplex PCR, and its TCRdb copy is limited to in-frame clones, with some not included. The table has 250,000 to 300,000 clones, approximately 87% seen once. The sequencing sample was made of peripheral blood. The receptors here all came from a woman aged 25 to 39 with COVID-19, enrolled during active disease. Both conserved end residues are trimmed from each CDR3. Expanded clones are given a class, and other clones once, few, many or no size at all.

cdr3_aa | clone_size | v_call
ASSIVGGRTEAF | . | TRBV19
ATLPGGGTGELF | once | TRBV6-5
ASSKVGPGEESYEQY | few | TRBV21-1
ARLGEGYYGYT | . | TRBV7-2
ASSYSEGVNTEAF | . | TRBV6-5
ASSESPGRPYEQY | . | TRBV2
ASSFGMNTEAF | . | TRBV7-9
ASSGGTGNYEQY | . | TRBV5-1
ASSLDVRYEQY | . | TRBV5-5
ASSEDTSYEQY | few | TRBV7-9
ASTLTGNTEAF | . | TRBV19
ASTQTTGGNPPLH | . | TRBV27
ASSALGQGFGGYT | . | TRBV7-9
ASSPPSGGYNEQF | . | TRBV7-9
ASSPMGGDTDTQY | . | TRBV2
ASSLRTGVETQY | . | TRBV27
ASSLGITGVGYT | . | TRBV5-6
ASSRSSGSNNEQF | . | TRBV6-5
ASSLVGRETQY | once | TRBV5-1
ASSPRTGHNSPLH | . | TRBV18
ASSIGTLLTEAF | . | TRBV19
ASSRAGEQY | . | TRBV5-6
ASSEFPGGEQY | few | TRBV6-1
ASSPIGTDSEQY | . | TRBV7-9
ANQRGIQETQY | . | TRBV2
ASSIFSVNTEAF | few | TRBV19
ASSEKSRGVEQF | . | TRBV6-1
ASQLQGSKTQY | . | TRBV6-5
ASSQLTGGNSPLH | . | TRBV4-1
ASSTPARGHSTDTQY | once | TRBV19
ASSIGTATNQPQH | . | TRBV19
ASSGAPWDEQF | . | TRBV5-8
ASSVRDSSYNEQF | . | TRBV10-1
ASRSGGRWFTYEQY | . | TRBV28
ASSDKGGQPQH | . | TRBV6-4
ASSARRWQGNSPLH | . | TRBV6-1
ASSQRRFSTEAF | . | TRBV3-1/TRBV3-2
SVAPTATNIQY | few | TRBV29-1
ASSVWLAGPYNEQF | . | TRBV9
ASSPPYFRETQY | . | TRBV18
ASSMGAGETQY | many | TRBV5-5
ATQGQGMGNGYT | few | TRBV24-1
ASSQETVKGDGYT | . | TRBV4-1
ASSQGIEPGEQF | . | TRBV4-1
ASSFGGQETQY | . | TRBV7-2
ASSETGEQPQH | . | TRBV5-1
ASRVAGGGNEQF | . | TRBV27
ASSPLEGSSGANVLT | . | TRBV18
ASSLGAEEKLF | . | TRBV28
ASTRGEVAQY | . | TRBV7-2
ASSLGGQGVVGYT | . | TRBV7-2
ASSPDRGGIYEQY | . | TRBV27
ASSPEVGGSETQY | few | TRBV27
ASSQEGASSPLH | . | TRBV3-1/TRBV3-2
AGYSYLYEQY | . | TRBV10-2